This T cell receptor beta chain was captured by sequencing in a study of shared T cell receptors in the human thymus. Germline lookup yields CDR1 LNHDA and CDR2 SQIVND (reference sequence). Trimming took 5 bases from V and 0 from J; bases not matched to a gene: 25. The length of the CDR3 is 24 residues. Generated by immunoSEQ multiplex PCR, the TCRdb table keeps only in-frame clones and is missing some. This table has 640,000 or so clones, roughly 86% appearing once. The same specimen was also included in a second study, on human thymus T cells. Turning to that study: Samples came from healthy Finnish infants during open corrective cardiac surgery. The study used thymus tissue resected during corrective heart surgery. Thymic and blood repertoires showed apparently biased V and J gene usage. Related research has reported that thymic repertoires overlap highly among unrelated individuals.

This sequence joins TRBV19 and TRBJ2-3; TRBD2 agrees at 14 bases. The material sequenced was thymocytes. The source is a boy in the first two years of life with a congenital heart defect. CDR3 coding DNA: TGTGCCAGTAGTGTAATAGACAGGGAATGTGGACTAGCGGGGGGCACTCCTAGCACAGATACGCAGTATTTT. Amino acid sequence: CASSVIDRECGLAGGTPSTDTQYF.